What follows are 9 T cell receptor beta chains derived from one specimen sequenced in a study of T cells in Graves' hyperthyroidism and ophthalmopathy. Amplification of TCR beta CDR3 regions was performed using RNA transcripts as template. When the TCR CDR3 underwent first-round RT-PCR, the HTBI primer set was used. MiXCR, run by TCRdb on the multiplex PCR reads, gives a single entry per CDR3 protein. The sample includes roughly 350,000 distinct CDR3 sequences, more than 12% seen only once; the top ten take about 18%. What was sequenced was blood. The receptors come from a woman under 40 with Graves' ophthalmopathy.

The sample holds many counts of this clonotype. The chain recombines TRBV6-1 with TRBJ1-1; 8 positions agree with TRBD1. The germline gives CDR1 MNHNS, CDR2 SASEGT. With 5 bases clipped from V and 5 bases from J, the junction kept 10 bases outside the gene matches. This CDR3 region has 15 residues. The CDR3 sequence: CASSPTGGRQTEAFF. The DNA of the CDR3 is TGTGCCAGCAGTCCCACAGGGGGTCGGCAGACTGAAGCTTTCTTT.

The rearrangement links TRBV5-1 to TRBJ2-3; D is perhaps TRBD1 or TRBD2 (6 bases each). Between the trimmed V and J ends, which lost 2 bases and 5 bases, there was a span of 12 bases. CDR3 length equals 14 residues. CDR1 and CDR2 (germline): SGHRS, YFSETQ. CDR3 sequence: CASSLGGTGDTQYF. CDR3 DNA: TGCGCCAGCAGCTTAGGGGGGACGGGAGATACGCAGTATTTT. The variable domain in full, with the rest retrieved from reference TRBV5-1 and TRBJ2-3, is KAGVTQTPRYLIKTRGQQVTLSCSPISGHRSVSWYQQTPGQGLQFLFEYFSETQRNKGNFPGRFSGRQFSNSRSEMNVSTLELGDSALYLCASSLGGTGDTQYFGPGTRLTVL.

This clonotype has a count of ten or more. CDR3 sequence (DNA): TGTGCCAGCAGAGCACATACCGACAGGGGGGGCTATGGCTACACCTTC. It encodes CASRAHTDRGGYGYTF. The chain is built from TRBV2 and TRBJ1-2; 9 bases agree with TRBD1. Germline values: CDR1 SNHLY, CDR2 FYNNEI. This CDR3 contains 16 residues. V gave up 6 bases and J gave up 4 bases; unmatched junction bases: 12. The variable domain in full, completed from reference TRBV2 and TRBJ1-2, reads EPEVTQTPSHQVTQMGQEVILRCVPISNHLYFYWYRQILGQKVEFLVSFYNNEISEKSEIFDDQFSVERPDGSNFTLKIRSTKLEDSAMYFCASRAHTDRGGYGYTFGSGTRLTVV.

This clonotype has ten or more counts. This chain uses TRBV6-6 with TRBJ1-2, with unresolved D. Germline values: CDR1 MNHNY, CDR2 SVGAGI (reference sequence). V was trimmed by 2 bases and J by 7 bases, leaving 11 bases between them. This CDR3 contains 13 residues. The CDR3 DNA reads as TGTGCCAGCAGTTACGGGCCAGGCCCTGGCTACACCTTC. Its protein is CASSYGPGPGYTF.

The chain is built from TRBV6-1 and TRBJ2-1, with D perhaps matching TRBD1 or TRBD2 (5 bases each). Germline lookup yields CDR1 MNHNS and CDR2 SASEGT. Trimming removed 2 bases from V and 3 bases from J, with 14 bases in between. The CDR3 consists of 16 residues. The CDR3 sequence: CASSETGPRSYNEQFF. CDR3 in DNA: TGTGCCAGCAGTGAAACGGGACCCAGGAGCTACAATGAGCAGTTCTTC.

This clonotype came up many times. The V and J genes are TRBV12-3 or TRBV12-4 and TRBJ2-5; 7 bases fit TRBD1. The V gene end was trimmed by 7 bases and the J gene end by 9 bases; junction bases not matched to a gene: 14. This CDR3 is built from 14 residues. The DNA of the CDR3 is TGTGCCAGCACCGAAGGACAGGCGGCGACGGCCCAGTACTTC. It encodes CASTEGQAATAQYF.

V and J are TRBV6-1 and TRBJ2-2; D remains unclear. CDR1 MNHNS and CDR2 SASEGT come from the germline V gene. The CDR3 length is 14 residues. With 6 bases removed from V and 1 base from J, the gap between germline ends came to 9 bases. The CDR3 sequence: CASRSYLNTGELFF. CDR3 sequence (DNA): TGTGCCAGCAGATCTTACTTGAACACCGGGGAGCTGTTTTTT.

This clonotype was seen ten or more times. V usage is TRBV11-2 and J usage is TRBJ2-7; D remains unclear. Germline CDR1 is SGHAT and CDR2 is FQNNGV. The CDR3 covers 16 residues. Trimming shortened V by 5 bases and J by 5 bases, and 22 bases separated the two germline ends. The DNA for the CDR3 is TGTGCCAGCAGCCCTGTGTTGGCGCGGTCGGACCACGAGCAGTACTTC. Protein sequence: CASSPVLARSDHEQYF.

This clonotype was observed many times. The chain combines TRBV11-2 with TRBJ2-7; D remains ambiguous. Trimming removed 2 bases at V and 4 bases at J, with 18 bases between. The germline gives CDR1 SGHAT, CDR2 FQNNGV. The CDR3 runs to 16 residues. The CDR3 nucleotides are TGTGCCAGCAGCTTAAGCCCTCGTAGGGTCTTATACGAGCAGTACTTC. It codes for CASSLSPRRVLYEQYF.